This TCR beta chain came from a study of B cell selection in AIRE deficiency. The study, taken as a whole, reports: Of around 3,700 shared Treg TCRbeta sequences, around 30% were healthy-donor-only and around 8.6% patient-only. AIRE-deficient Tconv and Treg repertoires matched healthy donors in TCRBV, CDR3 length, diversity. Shared Treg sequences were biased toward short CDR3s with few non-templated nucleotide insertions.

On this clone itself: The antigen is not known.

The repertoire was sequenced with immunoSEQ multiplex PCR; TCRdb's copy has only in-frame clones and lacks some. The table records about 26,000 clones, 92% of them present only once. Germline V lookup: CDR1 MNHNY, CDR2 SVGAGI (reference sequence). Trimming at V came to 0 bases and at J to 1 base, leaving 2 bases not matched to a gene. The CDR3 runs to 15 residues. The regulatory T cell sort gate was CD4+CD25hiCD127low/negative. Controls came from healthy donors unrelated to patients. The chain links TRBV6-6 to TRBJ1-1; 7 nucleotides match TRBD1. The clonotype originates from a human donor in good health. The specimen sequenced was CD4+CD25+ Tregs sorted from PBMCs. CDR3 sequence reads: CASSYSPGGNTEAFF. The DNA for the CDR3 is TGTGCCAGCAGTTACTCCCCAGGGGGGAACACTGAAGCTTTCTTT.